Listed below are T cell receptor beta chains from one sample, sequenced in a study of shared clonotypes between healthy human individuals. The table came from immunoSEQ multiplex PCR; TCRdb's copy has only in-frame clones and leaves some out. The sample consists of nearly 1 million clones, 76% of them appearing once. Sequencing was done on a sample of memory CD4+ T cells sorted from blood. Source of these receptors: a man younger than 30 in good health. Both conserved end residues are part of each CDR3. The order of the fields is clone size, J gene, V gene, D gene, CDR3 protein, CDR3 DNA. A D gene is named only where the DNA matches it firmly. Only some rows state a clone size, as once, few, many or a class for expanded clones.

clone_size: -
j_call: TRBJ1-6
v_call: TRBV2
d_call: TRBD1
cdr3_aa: CASRETGMGSPLHF
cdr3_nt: TGTGCCAGCAGGGAGACAGGGATGGGTTCACCCCTCCACTTT

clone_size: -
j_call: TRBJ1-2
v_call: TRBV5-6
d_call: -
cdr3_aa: CASSLGSSNYGYTF
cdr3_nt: TGTGCCAGCAGCTTGGGGTCCAGTAACTATGGCTACACCTTC

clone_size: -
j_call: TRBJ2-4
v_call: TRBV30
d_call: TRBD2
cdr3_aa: CAWDTSGLGGNIQYF
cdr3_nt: TGTGCCTGGGATACTAGCGGGTTAGGAGGGAACATTCAGTACTTC

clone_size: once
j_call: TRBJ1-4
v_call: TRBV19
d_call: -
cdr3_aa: CASSPARGSRTEKLFF
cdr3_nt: TGTGCCAGTAGCCCCGCTAGAGGGTCTCGAACTGAAAAACTGTTTTTT

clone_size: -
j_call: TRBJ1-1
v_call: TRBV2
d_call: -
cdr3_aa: CASSAREQFYTEAFF
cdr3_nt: TGTGCCAGCAGTGCTCGCGAACAGTTCTACACTGAAGCTTTCTTT

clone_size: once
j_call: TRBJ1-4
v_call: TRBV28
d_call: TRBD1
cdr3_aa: CASSLGGGPAANEKLFF
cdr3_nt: TGTGCCAGCAGTTTGGGAGGGGGCCCTGCTGCTAATGAAAAACTGTTTTTT

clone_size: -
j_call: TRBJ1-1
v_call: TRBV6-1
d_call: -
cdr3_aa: CASSEKGNMNTEAFF
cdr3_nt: TGTGCCAGCAGTGAAAAAGGGAACATGAACACTGAAGCTTTCTTT

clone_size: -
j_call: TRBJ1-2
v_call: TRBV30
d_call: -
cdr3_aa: CAWRKTGNRESNTF
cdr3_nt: TGTGCCTGGAGAAAGACCGGCAACAGGGAGAGCAACACCTTC

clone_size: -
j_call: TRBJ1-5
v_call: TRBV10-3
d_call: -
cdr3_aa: CAISENGGNQPQHF
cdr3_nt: TGTGCCATCAGTGAGAATGGGGGCAATCAGCCCCAGCATTTT

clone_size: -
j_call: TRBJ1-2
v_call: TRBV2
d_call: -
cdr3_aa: CASSPERDYGYTF
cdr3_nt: TGTGCCAGCAGCCCTGAGCGGGACTATGGCTACACCTTC

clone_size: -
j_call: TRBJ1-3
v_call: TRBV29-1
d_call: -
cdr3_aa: CSVEGALSGNTIYF
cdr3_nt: TGCAGCGTTGAAGGAGCCCTCTCTGGAAACACCATATATTTT